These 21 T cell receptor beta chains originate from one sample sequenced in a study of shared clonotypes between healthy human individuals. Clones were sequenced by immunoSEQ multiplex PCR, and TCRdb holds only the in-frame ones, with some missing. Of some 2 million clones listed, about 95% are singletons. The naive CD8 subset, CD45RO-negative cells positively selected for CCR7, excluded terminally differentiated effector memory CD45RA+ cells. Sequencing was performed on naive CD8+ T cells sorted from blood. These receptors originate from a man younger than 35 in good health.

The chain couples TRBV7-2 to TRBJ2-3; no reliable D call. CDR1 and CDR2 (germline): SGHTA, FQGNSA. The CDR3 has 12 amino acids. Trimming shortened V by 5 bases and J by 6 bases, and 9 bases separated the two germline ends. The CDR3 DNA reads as TGTGCCAGCAGCCTCCCGATGGATACGCAGTATTTT. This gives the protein CASSLPMDTQYF.

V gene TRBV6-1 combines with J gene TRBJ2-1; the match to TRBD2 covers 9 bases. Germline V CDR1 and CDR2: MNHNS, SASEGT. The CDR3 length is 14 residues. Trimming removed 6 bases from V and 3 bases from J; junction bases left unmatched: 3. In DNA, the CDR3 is TGTGCCAGCAGATTAGCGGGAGTCTACAATGAGCAGTTCTTC. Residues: CASRLAGVYNEQFF.

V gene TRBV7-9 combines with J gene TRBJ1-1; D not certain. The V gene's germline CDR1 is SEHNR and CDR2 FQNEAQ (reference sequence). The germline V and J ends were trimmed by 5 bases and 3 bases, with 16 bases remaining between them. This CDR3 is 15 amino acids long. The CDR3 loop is CASSPTWVEDTEAFF. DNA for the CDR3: TGTGCCAGCAGCCCTACGTGGGTGGAAGACACTGAAGCTTTCTTT.

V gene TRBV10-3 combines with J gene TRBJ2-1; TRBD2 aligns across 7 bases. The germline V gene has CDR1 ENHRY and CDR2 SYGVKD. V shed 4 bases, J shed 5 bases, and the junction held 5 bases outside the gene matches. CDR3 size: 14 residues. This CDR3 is CAISVAGDDNEQFF. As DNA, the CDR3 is TGTGCCATCAGTGTGGCGGGAGACGACAATGAGCAGTTCTTC.

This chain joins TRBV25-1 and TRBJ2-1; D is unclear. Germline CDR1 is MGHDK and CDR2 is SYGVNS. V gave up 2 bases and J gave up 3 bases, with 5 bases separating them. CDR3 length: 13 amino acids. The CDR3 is CASSEILYNEQFF. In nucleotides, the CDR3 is TGTGCCAGCAGTGAAATACTCTACAATGAGCAGTTCTTC. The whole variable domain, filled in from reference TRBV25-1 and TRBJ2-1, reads EADIYQTPRYLVIGTGKKITLECSQTMGHDKMYWYQQDPGMELHLIHYSYGVNSTEKGDLSSESTVSRIRTEHFPLTLESARPSHTSQYLCASSEILYNEQFFGPGTRLTVL.

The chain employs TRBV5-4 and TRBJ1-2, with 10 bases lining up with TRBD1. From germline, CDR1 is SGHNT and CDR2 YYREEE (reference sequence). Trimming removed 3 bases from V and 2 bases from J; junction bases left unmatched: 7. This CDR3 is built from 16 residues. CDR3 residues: CASSSGTGASNYGYTF. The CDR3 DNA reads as TGTGCCAGCAGCTCCGGGACAGGGGCCTCCAACTATGGCTACACCTTC.

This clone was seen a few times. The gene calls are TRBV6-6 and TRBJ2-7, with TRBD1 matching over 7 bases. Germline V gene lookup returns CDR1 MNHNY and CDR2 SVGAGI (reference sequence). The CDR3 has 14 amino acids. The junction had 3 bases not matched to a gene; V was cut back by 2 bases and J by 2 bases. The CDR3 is CASSYDQGAYEQYF. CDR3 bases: TGTGCCAGCAGTTACGACCAGGGGGCCTACGAGCAGTACTTC.

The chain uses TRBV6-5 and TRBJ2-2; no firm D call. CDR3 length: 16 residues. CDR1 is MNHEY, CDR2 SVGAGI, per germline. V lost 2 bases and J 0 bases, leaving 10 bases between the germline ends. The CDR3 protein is CASSYSVGANTGELFF. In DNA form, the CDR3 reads TGTGCCAGCAGTTACAGCGTGGGCGCGAACACCGGGGAGCTGTTTTTT.

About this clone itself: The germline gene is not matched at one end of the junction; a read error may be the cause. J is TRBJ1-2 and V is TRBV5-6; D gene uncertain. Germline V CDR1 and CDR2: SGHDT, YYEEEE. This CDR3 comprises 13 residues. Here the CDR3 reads CASTLEPRAGYTF. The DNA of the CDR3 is TGTGCCAGCACCTTGGAACCGCGAGCCGGCTACACCTTC.

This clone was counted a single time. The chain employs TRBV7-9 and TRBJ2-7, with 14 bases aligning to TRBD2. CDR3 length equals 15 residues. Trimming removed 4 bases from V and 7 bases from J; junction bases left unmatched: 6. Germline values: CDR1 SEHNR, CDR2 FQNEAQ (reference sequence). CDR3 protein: CASSSPGLAGAEQYF. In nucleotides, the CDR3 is TGTGCCAGCAGCTCGCCGGGACTAGCGGGAGCTGAGCAGTACTTC.

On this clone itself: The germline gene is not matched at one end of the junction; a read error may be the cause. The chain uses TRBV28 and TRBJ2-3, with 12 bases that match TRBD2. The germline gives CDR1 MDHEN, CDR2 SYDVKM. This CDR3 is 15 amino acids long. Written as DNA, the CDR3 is TGTGCCAGCAGTCTGCTAGCGGGGGGGACAGATGCGCAGTATTTT. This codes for CASSLLAGGTDAQYF.

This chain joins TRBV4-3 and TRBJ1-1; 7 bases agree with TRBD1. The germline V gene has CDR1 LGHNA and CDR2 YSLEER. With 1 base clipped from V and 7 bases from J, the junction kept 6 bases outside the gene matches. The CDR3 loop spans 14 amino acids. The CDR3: CASSQVAGGNEAFF. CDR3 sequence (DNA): TGCGCCAGCAGCCAAGTCGCAGGGGGTAATGAAGCTTTCTTT.

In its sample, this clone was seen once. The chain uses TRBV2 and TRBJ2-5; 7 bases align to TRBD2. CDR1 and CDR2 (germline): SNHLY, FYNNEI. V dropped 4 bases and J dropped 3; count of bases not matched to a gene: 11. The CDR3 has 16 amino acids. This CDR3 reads CASSALGEGREETQYF. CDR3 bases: TGTGCCAGCAGTGCATTGGGGGAGGGCCGAGAAGAGACCCAGTACTTC.

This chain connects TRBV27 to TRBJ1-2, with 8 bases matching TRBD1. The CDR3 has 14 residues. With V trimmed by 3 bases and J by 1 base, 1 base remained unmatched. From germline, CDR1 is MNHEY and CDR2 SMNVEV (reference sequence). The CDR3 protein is CASSLTGDNYGYTF. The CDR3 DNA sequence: TGTGCCAGCAGTTTGACAGGGGATAACTATGGCTACACCTTC.

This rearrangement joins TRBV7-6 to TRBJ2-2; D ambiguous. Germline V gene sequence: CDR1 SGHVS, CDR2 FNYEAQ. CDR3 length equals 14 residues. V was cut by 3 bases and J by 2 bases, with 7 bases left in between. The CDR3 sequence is CASSFPGNTGELFF. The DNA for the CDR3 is TGTGCCAGCAGCTTTCCCGGCAACACCGGGGAGCTGTTTTTT. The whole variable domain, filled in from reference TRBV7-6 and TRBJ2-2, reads GAGVSQSPRYKVTKRGQDVALRCDPISGHVSLYWYRQALGQGPEFLTYFNYEAQQDKSGLPNDRFSAERPEGSISTLTIQRTEQRDSAMYRCASSFPGNTGELFFGEGSRLTVL.

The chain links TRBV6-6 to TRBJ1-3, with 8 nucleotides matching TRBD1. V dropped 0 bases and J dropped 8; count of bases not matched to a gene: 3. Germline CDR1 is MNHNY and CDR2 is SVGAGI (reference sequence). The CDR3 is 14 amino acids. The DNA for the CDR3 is TGTGCCAGCAGTTACTCCCAGGGGGCAGACACCATATATTTT. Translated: CASSYSQGADTIYF.

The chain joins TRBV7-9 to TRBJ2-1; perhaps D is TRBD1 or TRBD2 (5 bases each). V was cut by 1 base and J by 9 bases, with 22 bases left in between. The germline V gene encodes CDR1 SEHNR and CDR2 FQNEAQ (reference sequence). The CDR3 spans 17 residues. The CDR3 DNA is TGTGCCAGCAGCTTAGGATCTTCGGGGCAGGTTATCGGTGAGCAGTTCTTC. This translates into CASSLGSSGQVIGEQFF.

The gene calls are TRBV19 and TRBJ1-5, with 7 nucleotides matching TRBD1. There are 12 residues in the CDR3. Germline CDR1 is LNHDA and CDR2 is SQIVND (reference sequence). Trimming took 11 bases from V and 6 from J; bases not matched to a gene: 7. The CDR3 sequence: CAAGGQVQPQHF. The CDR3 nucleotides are TGTGCCGCAGGGGGGCAGGTTCAGCCCCAGCATTTT.

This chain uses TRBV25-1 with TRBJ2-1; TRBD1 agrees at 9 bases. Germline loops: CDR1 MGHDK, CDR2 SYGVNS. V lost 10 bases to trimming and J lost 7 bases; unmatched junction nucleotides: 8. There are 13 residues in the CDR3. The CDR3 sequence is CATRTGGKNEQFF. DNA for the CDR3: TGTGCCACCCGAACAGGGGGCAAAAATGAGCAGTTCTTC.

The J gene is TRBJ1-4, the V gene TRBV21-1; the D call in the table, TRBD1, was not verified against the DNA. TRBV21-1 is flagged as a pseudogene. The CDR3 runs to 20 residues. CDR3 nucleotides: TGTGCCAGCAGCAAAGAGCCATGGGTGTTCCGGGACAGGGGGCCTGAAAAACTGTTTTTT. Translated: CASSKEPWVFRDRGPEKLFF.

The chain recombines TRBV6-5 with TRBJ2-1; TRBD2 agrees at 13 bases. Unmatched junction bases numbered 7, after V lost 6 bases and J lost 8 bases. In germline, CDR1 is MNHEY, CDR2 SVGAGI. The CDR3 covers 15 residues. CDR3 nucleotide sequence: TGTGCCAGCAGACTAGCGGGAGGGTTTGCGGATGAGCAGTTCTTC. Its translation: CASRLAGGFADEQFF.